The 29 T cell receptor beta chains below were found in one sample sequenced in a study of OX40 agonist ivuxolimab in advanced cancers. The table came from immunoSEQ multiplex PCR; TCRdb's copy has only in-frame clones and leaves some out. This table holds about 120,000 clones, approximately 90% found once. The sequencing here drew on CD4+ or CD8+ T cells sorted from blood, taken in a trial of the OX40 agonist ivuxolimab. These receptors all stem from an adult with an advanced solid tumor such as melanoma, head and neck, liver or kidney cancer.

V and J are TRBV25-1 and TRBJ2-5; 12 bases line up with TRBD2. The CDR3 contains 18 residues. CDR1 is MGHDK and CDR2 is SYGVNS in the germline V gene. J lost 5 bases, V lost 4 bases, and 14 bases had no gene match. CDR3 sequence (DNA): TGTGCCAGCAGTGCCGGACTAGCGGGGATGGATGGGTTGGAGACCCAGTACTTC. Translated: CASSAGLAGMDGLETQYF.

The rearrangement links TRBV19 to TRBJ2-2; a possible D gene is TRBD2 (5 bases). Germline V gene lookup returns CDR1 LNHDA and CDR2 SQIVND (reference sequence). Trimming removed 0 bases at V and 6 bases at J, with 11 bases between. The CDR3 has 15 residues. The DNA for the CDR3 is TGTGCCAGTAGTATAGAAGGGTCCGGGGCCGGGGAGCTGTTTTTT. Amino acids: CASSIEGSGAGELFF. Using reference TRBV19 and TRBJ2-2 for the parts outside the CDR3, the full variable domain is DGGITQSPKYLFRKEGQNVTLSCEQNLNHDAMYWYRQDPGQGLRLIYYSQIVNDFQKGDIAEGYSVSREKKESFPLTVTSAQKNPTAFYLCASSIEGSGAGELFFGEGSRLTVL.

V usage is TRBV29-1 and J usage is TRBJ2-5, with D tentatively TRBD1 (5 bases). Trimming shortened V by 4 bases and J by 3 bases, and 6 bases separated the two germline ends. The CDR3 is 11 amino acids. Germline V lookup: CDR1 SQVTM, CDR2 ANQGSEA. The CDR3 loop reads CSVGREETQYF. The CDR3 DNA sequence: TGCAGCGTTGGCAGGGAAGAGACCCAGTACTTC.

The chain uses TRBV6-5 and TRBJ1-2; 7 positions agree with TRBD1. Germline loops: CDR1 MNHEY, CDR2 SVGAGI. The CDR3 is 15 amino acids. The trim removed 2 bases at V and 4 bases at J, leaving 7 bases unmatched. The CDR3 coding sequence is TGTGCCAGCAGTTACCCGAACAGGGGAATCTATGGCTACACCTTC. This encodes CASSYPNRGIYGYTF.

This chain links TRBV19 with TRBJ1-6; 7 nucleotides agree with TRBD1. The CDR3 runs 16 residues. The ends lost 6 bases at V and 6 bases at J; junction bases unmatched: 11. Germline CDR1 is LNHDA and CDR2 is SQIVND (reference sequence). In DNA form, the CDR3 reads TGTGCCAGTAGAAACCGCGGACAGGCCCCTAATTCACCCCTCCACTTT. The encoded protein is CASRNRGQAPNSPLHF.

The V and J genes are TRBV28 and TRBJ2-1; D remains unclear. This CDR3 is built from 11 residues. Trimming took off 6 bases at V and 6 bases at J, with 6 bases between the two ends. Germline V CDR1 and CDR2: MDHEN, SYDVKM. This CDR3 reads CASRDPNEQFF. CDR3 nucleotide sequence: TGTGCCAGCAGGGATCCCAATGAGCAGTTCTTC.

The chain recombines TRBV2 with TRBJ1-1, with D possibly TRBD1 on 5 matching bases. V was trimmed by 7 bases and J by 1 base, leaving 13 bases between them. CDR3 length: 14 amino acids. Germline V gene lookup returns CDR1 SNHLY and CDR2 FYNNEI. CDR3 sequence reads: CASIRGFSNTEAFF. The CDR3 coding sequence is TGTGCCAGCATTAGGGGTTTCTCGAACACTGAAGCTTTCTTT.

J is TRBJ1-3 and V is TRBV30, with D tentatively TRBD1 (5 bases). The V end was cut by 1 base, the J end by 1 base, with 8 bases between. The CDR3 runs 14 residues. The germline gives CDR1 GTSNPN, CDR2 SVGIG (reference sequence). The CDR3 nucleotides read TGTGCCTGGAGTGGAGGGGTATCTGGAAACACCATATATTTT. Translation gives CAWSGGVSGNTIYF.

The V and J genes are TRBV6-5 and TRBJ1-1; D call uncertain. With 8 bases removed from V and 0 bases from J, the gap between germline ends came to 16 bases. The CDR3 contains 15 residues. Germline CDR1 MNHEY, CDR2 SVGAGI. The CDR3 coding sequence is TGTGCCAGCTCATCTTTATCCATGATGAACACTGAAGCTTTCTTT. Its translation: CASSSLSMMNTEAFF.

This clone was detected only once. V and J are TRBV28 and TRBJ1-1, with D unresolved. Germline CDR1 reads MDHEN; CDR2 reads SYDVKM. There are 13 residues in the CDR3. V dropped 7 bases and J dropped 4 bases, with 13 bases sitting between them. Written as DNA, the CDR3 is TGTGCCAGCATACCAGACCCGGGCACTGAAGCTTTCTTT. Amino acid sequence: CASIPDPGTEAFF.

V usage is TRBV2 and J usage is TRBJ2-5, with D perhaps TRBD1 or TRBD2 (6 bases each). The CDR3 contains 13 residues. V dropped 9 bases and J dropped 3 bases, with 14 bases sitting between them. CDR1 is SNHLY, CDR2 FYNNEI, per germline. The CDR3 nucleotides read TGTGCCAGTGGGTGGGGGGCTGAAGAGACCCAGTACTTC. The encoded protein is CASGWGAEETQYF.

The rearrangement uses TRBV21-1 and TRBJ1-5; no DNA check was done on the table's D call, TRBD1. TRBV21-1 is described as a pseudogene. The CDR3 runs to 21 residues. The CDR3 region is CASSKAGNRTGTNCGNQPQHF. The CDR3 DNA reads TGTGCCAGCAGCAAAGCGGGCAATCGGACAGGGACCAATTGTGGGAATCAGCCCCAGCATTTT.

This clone appeared once. The V gene is TRBV6-6, the J gene TRBJ2-3; D remains ambiguous. The CDR3 runs 11 residues. Trimming stripped 2 bases from V and 5 bases from J, with 2 bases between. CDR1 and CDR2 from the germline V gene are MNHNY and SVGAGI (reference sequence). The CDR3 bases are TGTGCCAGCAGTTACGGAGATACGCAGTATTTT. This codes for CASSYGDTQYF.

The chain recombines TRBV6-5 with TRBJ1-1; TRBD1 might be the D (6 bases). The CDR3 has 11 residues. V was clipped by 5 bases and J by 11 bases, with 12 bases between them. The germline gives CDR1 MNHEY, CDR2 SVGAGI. The CDR3 nucleotides read TGTGCCAGCAGTAACAGGGTTGGGGCTTTCTTT. Amino acids: CASSNRVGAFF.

The chain uses TRBV27 and TRBJ2-7; TRBD1 agrees at 9 bases. Germline V gene data show CDR1 as MNHEY and CDR2 as SMNVEV (reference sequence). The CDR3 has 13 amino acids. With 3 bases clipped from V and 4 bases from J, the junction kept 1 base outside the gene matches. CDR3 residues: CASSLGTGYEQYF. The CDR3 nucleotides are TGTGCCAGCAGTTTGGGGACAGGGTACGAGCAGTACTTC.

Regarding this clone: Other nucleotide sequences from this sample produce the same CDR3. The gene calls are TRBV28 and TRBJ1-5, with D maybe TRBD1 (6 bases). This CDR3 contains 13 residues. Trimming shortened V by 6 bases and J by 0 bases, and 6 bases separated the two germline ends. The germline gives CDR1 MDHEN, CDR2 SYDVKM. CDR3 amino acids: CASRQGSNQPQHF. CDR3 nucleotides: TGTGCCAGCAGACAGGGTAGCAATCAGCCCCAGCATTTT.

The genes are TRBV29-1 and TRBJ2-5, with TRBD2 identical over 8 bases. This CDR3 contains 12 residues. V shed 2 bases, J shed 4 bases, and the junction held 0 bases outside the gene matches. Germline V CDR1 and CDR2: SQVTM, ANQGSEA. The CDR3 nucleotides are TGCAGCGTTGAACTAGCGGGAGAGACCCAGTACTTC. This translates into CSVELAGETQYF.

The rearrangement uses TRBV9 and TRBJ2-3; D not resolved. V was shortened by 4 bases and J by 4 bases, with 10 bases between the two germline ends. In germline, CDR1 is SGDLS, CDR2 YYNGEE. CDR3 size: 13 residues. For the CDR3, the DNA is TGTGCCAGCAGCCAGACCAGCGCAGATACGCAGTATTTT. It encodes CASSQTSADTQYF.

The genes are TRBV4-1 and TRBJ2-1; 8 bases align to TRBD2. V dropped 1 base and J dropped 8; count of bases not matched to a gene: 10. Per the germline V gene, CDR1 is MGHRA and CDR2 is YSYEKL. The CDR3 spans 16 residues. CDR3 loop: CASSQGGLGLAHEQFF. The CDR3 nucleotides are TGCGCCAGCAGCCAAGGGGGCCTTGGACTAGCACATGAGCAGTTCTTC.

The gene calls are TRBV10-3 and TRBJ1-2, with D uncertain. Between the trimmed V and J ends, which lost 8 bases and 0 bases, there was a span of 13 bases. Germline assignment: CDR1 ENHRY and CDR2 SYGVKD. The CDR3 is 14 residues long. The CDR3 spells CAISPGGTNYGYTF. Written as DNA, the CDR3 is TGTGCCATCTCCCCAGGTGGAACTAACTATGGCTACACCTTC.

This sequence joins TRBV20-1 and TRBJ1-1, with D unresolved. Germline CDR1 DFQATT, CDR2 SNEGSKA (reference sequence). The CDR3 runs 11 residues. Trimming took off 3 bases at V and 1 base at J, with 3 bases between the two ends. The CDR3 is CSASSNTEAFF. In DNA form, the CDR3 reads TGCAGTGCTAGTTCGAACACTGAAGCTTTCTTT.

The chain joins TRBV29-1 to TRBJ2-2, with TRBD2 as a possible D gene (6 bases). CDR3 length equals 15 residues. V lost 2 bases to trimming and J lost 0 bases, with 10 bases between them. Per germline, CDR1 SQVTM and CDR2 ANQGSEA. The CDR3 loop is CSVERGGTNTGELFF. The CDR3 bases are TGCAGCGTTGAAAGGGGAGGAACGAACACCGGGGAGCTGTTTTTT.

This clone showed up just once. The CDR3, as DNA: TGCGCCAGCAGCGCACCCACGGAGCATGAGCCCCAGCATTTT. Amino acid sequence: CASSAPTEHEPQHF. The chain uses TRBV5-1 and TRBJ1-5; D is ambiguous. This CDR3 has 14 residues. V gave up 4 bases and J gave up 8 bases, with 16 bases separating them. CDR1 and CDR2 (germline): SGHRS, YFSETQ.

This rearrangement joins TRBV6-6 to TRBJ1-2; D uncertain. V lost 0 bases to trimming and J lost 5 bases, with 13 bases between them. Per the germline V gene, CDR1 is MNHNY and CDR2 is SVGAGI (reference sequence). This CDR3 contains 15 residues. DNA for the CDR3: TGTGCCAGCAGTTACTCGCAGGATATGATTTATGGCTACACCTTC. This codes for CASSYSQDMIYGYTF.

This chain links TRBV5-1 with TRBJ2-4; tentatively, D is TRBD1 (6 bases). The CDR3 has 14 amino acids. Germline V gives CDR1 SGHRS, CDR2 YFSETQ. Trimming stripped 4 bases from V and 1 base from J, with 9 bases between. The CDR3 nucleotides read TGCGCCAGCAGCCAGCAGGGGGCCAAAAACATTCAGTACTTC. It encodes CASSQQGAKNIQYF. The full variable domain, in which reference TRBV5-1 and TRBJ2-4 provide the parts outside the CDR3, is KAGVTQTPRYLIKTRGQQVTLSCSPISGHRSVSWYQQTPGQGLQFLFEYFSETQRNKGNFPGRFSGRQFSNSRSEMNVSTLELGDSALYLCASSQQGAKNIQYFGAGTRLSVL.

The V call is TRBV5-1, the J call TRBJ2-2, with 8 positions matching TRBD1. The CDR3 is 15 amino acids. Germline V lookup: CDR1 SGHRS, CDR2 YFSETQ. V was pared by 5 bases and J by 4 bases, with 7 bases of the junction left unmatched. CDR3 nucleotide sequence: TGCGCCAGCAGATACGGACAGGGCCGCACCGGGGAGCTGTTTTTT. Protein sequence: CASRYGQGRTGELFF.

CDR3 sequence: CASSYGSGYTGELFF. The CDR3 bases are TGTGCCAGCAGTTACGGTTCGGGTTACACCGGGGAGCTGTTTTTT. V is TRBV6-5 and J is TRBJ2-2, with unresolved D. The V gene's germline CDR1 is MNHEY and CDR2 SVGAGI. This CDR3 has 15 residues. Trimming stripped 2 bases from V and 3 bases from J, with 10 bases between.

The V call is TRBV18, the J call TRBJ1-1; 7 nucleotides line up with TRBD1. This CDR3 spans 12 amino acids. Germline V gene sequence: CDR1 KGHSH, CDR2 LQKENI. The V segment lost 8 bases and the J segment 10 bases; nucleotides outside the gene matches: 10. In DNA, the CDR3 is TGTGCCAGCGCAAGACAGGGAGTCGTAGCTTTCTTT. It encodes CASARQGVVAFF.

This CDR3 is CASSYSTGPQHF. The CDR3 nucleotides are TGTGCCAGCAGTTACTCGACTGGGCCCCAGCATTTT. The chain recombines TRBV6-6 with TRBJ1-5; unclear D gene. Germline CDR1 reads MNHNY; CDR2 reads SVGAGI (reference sequence). V was clipped by 0 bases and J by 9 bases, with 6 bases between them. The CDR3 has 12 amino acids.